This T cell receptor beta chain was observed in a study of cytomegalovirus exposure and HLA in healthy donors. Both 60 Vbeta primers and 13 Jbeta primers went into the PCR. Libraries were prepared by immunoSEQ multiplex PCR; TCRdb keeps only in-frame clonotypes and omits some of them. Of 150,000 to 200,000 clones listed, approximately 80% are singletons. Germline CDR1 is SEHNR and CDR2 is FQNEAQ (reference sequence). V gave up 7 bases and J gave up 1 base, with 18 bases separating them. This CDR3 is built from 16 residues. The sample comprised PBMCs. The sequence was collected from a middle-aged woman in good health and CMV-seropositive. The chain employs TRBV7-9 and TRBJ2-3, with a tentative D call TRBD2 (6 bases). In nucleotides, the CDR3 is TGTGCCAGCAACCGGGGGAGCGGAGGGGGCACAGATACGCAGTATTTT. As protein: CASNRGSGGGTDTQYF.